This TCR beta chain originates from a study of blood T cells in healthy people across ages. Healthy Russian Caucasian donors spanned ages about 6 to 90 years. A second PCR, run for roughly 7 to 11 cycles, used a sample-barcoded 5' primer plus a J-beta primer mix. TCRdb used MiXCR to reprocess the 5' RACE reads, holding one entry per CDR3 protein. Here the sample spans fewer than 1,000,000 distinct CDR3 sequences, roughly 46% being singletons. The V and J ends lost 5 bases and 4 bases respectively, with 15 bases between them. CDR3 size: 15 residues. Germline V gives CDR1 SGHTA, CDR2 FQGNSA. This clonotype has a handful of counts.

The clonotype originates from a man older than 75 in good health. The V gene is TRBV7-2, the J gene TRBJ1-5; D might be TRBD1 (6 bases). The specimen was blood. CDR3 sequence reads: CASSLQGSVNQPQHF. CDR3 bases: TGTGCCAGCAGCCTACAGGGAAGTGTGAATCAGCCCCAGCATTTT.